Described below is a single T cell receptor beta chain sequence and its context. Its cognate antigen has yet to be identified. The record has no base qualities; no much larger clone is one base away. This entry is derived from a study of blood T cell repertoires in COVID-19 (dated by TCRdb to 2020 to 2022). About the full investigation: The collaborator samples originated in the United States, Italy and Spain and spanned the acute and convalescent phases of COVID-19. Where available, HLA class I and class II types were obtained from metadata supplied by the sample provider rather than from assay-based typing. Samples came from the ongoing ImmuneRACE study (first 160 participants) plus 1,254 subjects from 6 global collaborators. The repertoires were released in a freely available public database meant as a resource for research on the immune response to SARS-CoV-2. The material from the prospective study consisted of cDNA or gDNA derived from T cells, B-cell-depleted T cells, or PBMCs. Sample metadata almost always included a de-identified subject ID, COVID-19 status, age in years and sex. The dataset comprised deeply sampled blood TCRbeta repertoires from subjects exposed to, actively infected with, or recovered from COVID-19. What the study reported, not specific to this receptor: How much clinical and demographic metadata was included differed by source and by participant, and the metadata was provided uncurated.

A distance of 10 bases separates the germline ends of V and J, which lose 6 bases and 7 bases respectively. The CDR3 spans 13 residues, from the cysteine through the phenylalanine. The retained sequence is limited to the CDR3, 39 bases, with the frame set at the first base. TCRbeta CDR3 regions were amplified from genomic DNA using the immunoSEQ Assay, a bias-controlled multiplex PCR. In the original analysis: Nucleated cell counts per sample were estimated from amplification of reference gene primers within the assay. To quantify the absolute abundance of each unique TCRbeta CDR3 rearrangement, sequence reads were collapsed and filtered. For each sample, productive Simpson clonality was calculated as the square root of Simpson's diversity index across productive rearrangements. TCRdb stores this immuneACCESS table with in-frame sequences only. Part of the clones is absent; in the studies checked, under half of the shortfall reflects unresolved V genes, and no reason is known for the rest. That table supplies the V and J calls and clone size; D and trimming were determined from the DNA. The sample contains tens of thousands of clones, roughly 74% of them found a single time. The ten largest clones take up roughly 6% of the sample.

At one collaborating source in Seattle, patients were enrolled during active infection and were followed longitudinally through the course of disease. Collaborating institutions collected whole blood in K2EDTA tubes following their own protocols. Collaborator samples were shipped for TCRbeta analysis as frozen whole blood, isolated PBMCs, or DNA extracted from either sample type. The receptor chain draws on TRBV12-3 or TRBV12-4 and TRBJ1-6; the D gene cannot be resolved reliably. The sequence derives from a man between 65 and 79 years old with COVID-19, enrolled during active disease. Sequences were obtained from peripheral blood. The CDR3 corresponds to CASRRNWNSPLHF. The sequence in DNA is TGTGCCAGCAGACGAAACTGGAATTCACCCCTCCACTTT.